This is a list of T cell receptor beta chains from one sample in a study of cytomegalovirus exposure and HLA in healthy donors. The data were produced by immunoSEQ multiplex PCR, yet TCRdb's version contains in-frame clones alone and is incomplete. The sample has under 150,000 clones, around 77% seen once; the top ten hold around 1.8%. Sequenced sample: PBMCs. The receptors derive from a woman aged 50 to 65 in good health and CMV-seronegative. The CDR3 runs from the conserved cysteine through the conserved F or W.

CDR3aa: CASSPKGLGQGREAFF
len: 16
v_gene: TRBV7-9

CDR3aa: CASSQVPGMVTDTQYF
len: 16
v_gene: TRBV4-1

CDR3aa: CAWSVVGQPGAEAFF
len: 15
v_gene: TRBV30

CDR3aa: CAWRDSLNTEAFF
len: 13
v_gene: TRBV30

CDR3aa: CASSQDEGGHTGELFF
len: 16
v_gene: TRBV4-3

CDR3aa: CASSPRSLKTGSYEQYF
len: 17
v_gene: TRBV27

CDR3aa: CASSLRGSFEAFF
len: 13
v_gene: TRBV5-4

CDR3aa: CASSPLTLNTEAFF
len: 14
v_gene: TRBV14

CDR3aa: CATSWGQGINEQYF
len: 14
v_gene: TRBV15

CDR3aa: CASSYGTRRTGELFF
len: 15
v_gene: TRBV6-5

CDR3aa: CASSPSREAAFF
len: 12
v_gene: TRBV18

CDR3aa: CASSFGTGSKNIQYF
len: 15
v_gene: TRBV5-6

CDR3aa: CASAPSGGYQPQHF
len: 14
v_gene: TRBV12-5

CDR3aa: CASRPRARARGNTIYF
len: 16
v_gene: TRBV7-9